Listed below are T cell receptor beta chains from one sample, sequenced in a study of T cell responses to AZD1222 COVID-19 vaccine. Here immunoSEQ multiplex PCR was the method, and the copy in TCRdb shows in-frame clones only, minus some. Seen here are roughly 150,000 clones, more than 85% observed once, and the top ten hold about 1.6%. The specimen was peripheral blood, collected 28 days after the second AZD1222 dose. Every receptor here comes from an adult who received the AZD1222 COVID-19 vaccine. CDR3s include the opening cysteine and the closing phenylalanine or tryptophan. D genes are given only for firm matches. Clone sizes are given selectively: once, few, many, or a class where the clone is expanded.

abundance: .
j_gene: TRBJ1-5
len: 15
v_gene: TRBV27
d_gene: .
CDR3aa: CASSLSMGSGQPQHF
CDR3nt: TGTGCCAGCAGTTTATCGATGGGGTCCGGGCAGCCCCAGCATTTT

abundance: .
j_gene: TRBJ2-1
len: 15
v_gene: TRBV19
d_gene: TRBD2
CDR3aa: CASSILGLAGDEQFF
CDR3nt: TGTGCCAGTAGTATATTGGGACTAGCGGGAGACGAGCAGTTCTTC

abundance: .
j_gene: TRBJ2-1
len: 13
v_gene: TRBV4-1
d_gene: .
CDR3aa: CASSSGLDNEQFF
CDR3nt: TGCGCCAGCAGCTCAGGACTGGACAATGAGCAGTTCTTC

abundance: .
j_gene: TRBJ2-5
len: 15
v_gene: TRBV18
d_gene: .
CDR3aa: CASSPSSPNQETQYF
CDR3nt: TGTGCCAGCTCACCGTCCTCACCGAACCAAGAGACCCAGTACTTC

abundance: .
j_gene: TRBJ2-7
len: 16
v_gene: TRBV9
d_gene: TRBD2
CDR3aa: CASSVGSSGSFGEQYF
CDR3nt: TGTGCCAGCAGCGTAGGTTCTAGCGGGAGTTTTGGAGAGCAGTACTTC

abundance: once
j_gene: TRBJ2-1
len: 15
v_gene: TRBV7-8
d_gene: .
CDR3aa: CASRTGRDSYNEQFF
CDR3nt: TGTGCCAGCAGAACAGGGAGAGACTCCTACAATGAGCAGTTCTTC

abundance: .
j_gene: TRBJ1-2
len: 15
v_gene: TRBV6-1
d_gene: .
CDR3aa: CASSEGLATAYGYTF
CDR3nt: TGTGCCAGCAGTGAAGGGCTAGCGACGGCCTATGGCTACACCTTC

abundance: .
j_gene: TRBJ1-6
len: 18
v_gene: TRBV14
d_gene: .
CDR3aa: CASSRTQKLSVSNSPLHF
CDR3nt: TGTGCCAGCAGCCGGACTCAAAAATTAAGTGTTAGTAATTCACCCCTCCACTTT

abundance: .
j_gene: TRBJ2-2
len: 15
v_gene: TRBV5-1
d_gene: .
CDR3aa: CASSLVSGATGELFF
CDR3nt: TGCGCCAGCAGCTTGGTTTCGGGAGCCACCGGGGAGCTGTTTTTT

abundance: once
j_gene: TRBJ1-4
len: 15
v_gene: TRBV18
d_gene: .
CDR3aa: CASSPGVPTNEKLFF
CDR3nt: TGTGCCAGCTCACCTGGGGTCCCCACTAATGAAAAACTGTTTTTT

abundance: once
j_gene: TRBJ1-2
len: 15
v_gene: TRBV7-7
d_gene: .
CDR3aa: CASSLSARTNYGYTF
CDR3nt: TGTGCTAGCAGCTTATCGGCGAGAACTAACTATGGCTACACCTTC

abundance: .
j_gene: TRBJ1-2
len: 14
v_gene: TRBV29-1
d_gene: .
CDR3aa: CSVDRQPPNYGYTF
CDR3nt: TGCAGCGTTGATAGACAGCCGCCTAACTATGGCTACACCTTC

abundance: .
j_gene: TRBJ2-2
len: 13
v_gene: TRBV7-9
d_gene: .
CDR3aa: CASSDTRDGELFF
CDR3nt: TGTGCCAGCAGCGACACGCGGGACGGGGAGCTGTTTTTT

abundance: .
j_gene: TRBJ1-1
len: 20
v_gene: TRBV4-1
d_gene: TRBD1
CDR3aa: CASSQERLLRTGNMNTEAFF
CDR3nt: TGCGCCAGCAGCCAAGAACGTCTCCTGAGGACAGGGAATATGAACACTGAAGCTTTCTTT